The present T cell receptor (beta chain) was sequenced within a study of OX40 agonist ivuxolimab in advanced cancers. Background on the study: At around 83% male, the cohort had a mean age of approximately 60 years, ranging from roughly 20 to 90.

This table comes from immunoSEQ multiplex PCR, and its TCRdb copy is limited to in-frame clones, with some not included. Among tens of thousands of clones listed, roughly 89% were seen once. Germline V CDR1 and CDR2: MNHNS, SASEGT. With 8 bases removed from V and 4 bases from J, the gap between germline ends came to 15 bases. This CDR3 has 13 residues. This chain joins TRBV6-1 and TRBJ2-7; no clear D. The sequence derives from an adult with an advanced solid tumor such as melanoma, head and neck, liver or kidney cancer. The sample here was CD4+ or CD8+ T cells sorted from blood, taken in a trial of the OX40 agonist ivuxolimab. The CDR3, as DNA: TGTGCCAGCGGTGCCCAACAGCGTTACGAGCAGTACTTC. This encodes CASGAQQRYEQYF.